This T cell receptor (beta chain) stems from a study of blood T cell repertoires in COVID-19. From germline, CDR1 is MNHEY and CDR2 SMNVEV (reference sequence). The CDR3 is 13 residues long. The V end lost 1 base, the J end lost 8 bases, and 9 bases lay between the germline ends. Sequencing used immunoSEQ multiplex PCR; TCRdb keeps in-frame clones, though not all of them. The sample contains approximately 70,000 clones, more than 85% of which appear only once. The chain employs TRBV27 and TRBJ1-5, with D possibly matching TRBD1 (6 bases). Specimen: peripheral blood. The sequence was collected from a man aged 50-59 years with COVID-19, enrolled during active disease. The CDR3 spells CASSLYSGEPQHF. CDR3 nucleotides: TGTGCCAGCAGTTTATATTCAGGGGAGCCCCAGCATTTT.